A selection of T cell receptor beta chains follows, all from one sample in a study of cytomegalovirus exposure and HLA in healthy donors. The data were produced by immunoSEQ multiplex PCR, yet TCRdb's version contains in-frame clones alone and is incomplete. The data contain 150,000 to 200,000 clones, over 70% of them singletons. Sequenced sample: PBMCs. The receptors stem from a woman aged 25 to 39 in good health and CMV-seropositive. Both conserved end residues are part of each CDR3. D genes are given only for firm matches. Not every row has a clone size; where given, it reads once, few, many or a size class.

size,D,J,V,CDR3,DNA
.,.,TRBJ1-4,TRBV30,CAWSAGTGEKLFF,TGTGCCTGGAGTGCTGGGACTGGAGAAAAACTGTTTTTT
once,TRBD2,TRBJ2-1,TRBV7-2,CASSRLAGVYNEQFF,TGTGCCAGCAGCCGACTAGCGGGAGTCTACAATGAGCAGTTCTTC
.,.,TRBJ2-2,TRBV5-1,CASSFARGDTGELFF,TGCGCCAGCAGCTTCGCCCGCGGGGACACCGGGGAGCTGTTTTTT
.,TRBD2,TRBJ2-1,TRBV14,CASSKLAGVNEQFF,TGTGCCAGCAGTAAGCTAGCGGGAGTGAATGAGCAGTTCTTC
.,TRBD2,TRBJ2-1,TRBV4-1,CASSYSWTSGNEQFF,TGCGCCAGCAGCTACAGCTGGACTAGCGGCAATGAGCAGTTCTTC
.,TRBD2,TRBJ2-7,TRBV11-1,CASSPGLGYEQYF,TGTGCCAGCAGCCCGGGACTAGGCTACGAGCAGTACTTC
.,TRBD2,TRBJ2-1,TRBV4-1,CASSQPRTSREQFF,TGCGCCAGCAGCCAACCCAGGACTAGTCGTGAGCAGTTCTTC
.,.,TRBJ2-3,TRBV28,CASSLPGDTQYF,TGTGCCAGCAGTTTACCAGGAGATACGCAGTATTTT
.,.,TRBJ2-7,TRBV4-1,CASSPWVGDTGEQYF,TGCGCCAGCAGCCCGTGGGTGGGGGACACCGGCGAGCAGTACTTC
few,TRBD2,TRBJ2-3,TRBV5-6,CASSFRLAGTDTQYF,TGTGCCAGCAGCTTCCGACTAGCGGGCACAGATACGCAGTATTTT
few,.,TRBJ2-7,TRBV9,CASSVDGSREQYF,TGTGCCAGCAGCGTAGATGGCAGTCGCGAGCAGTACTTC
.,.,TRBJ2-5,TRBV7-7,CASSSSRGAQETQYF,TGTGCCAGCAGCTCGTCACGGGGGGCCCAAGAGACCCAGTACTTC
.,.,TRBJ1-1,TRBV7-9,CASRTLMVNTEAFF,TGTGCCAGCAGGACATTGATGGTGAACACTGAAGCTTTCTTT
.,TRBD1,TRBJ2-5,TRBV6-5,CASTLNRGETQYF,TGTGCCAGCACCCTTAACAGGGGTGAGACCCAGTACTTC
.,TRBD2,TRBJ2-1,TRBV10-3,CAISVAGHYNEQFF,TGTGCCATCAGTGTAGCGGGACATTACAATGAGCAGTTCTTC
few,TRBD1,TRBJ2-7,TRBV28,CASSISRDSSYEQYF,TGTGCCAGCAGTATAAGCCGGGACAGTTCCTACGAGCAGTACTTC
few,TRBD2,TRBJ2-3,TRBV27,CASSLTSGPKPDTQYF,TGTGCCAGCAGCCTTACTAGCGGTCCAAAGCCAGATACGCAGTATTTT
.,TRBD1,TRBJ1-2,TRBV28,CASSHSQGAGGAGYTF,TGTGCCAGCAGCCACTCCCAGGGCGCAGGGGGTGCCGGCTACACCTTC
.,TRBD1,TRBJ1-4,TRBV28,CASSSNTGGVEKLFF,TGTGCCAGCAGTAGCAACACAGGGGGCGTTGAAAAACTGTTTTTT
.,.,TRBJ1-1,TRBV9,CASSVTLGASTEAFF,TGTGCCAGCAGCGTAACCCTGGGGGCGAGCACTGAAGCTTTCTTT
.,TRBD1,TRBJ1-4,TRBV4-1,CASSQDRGLNEKLFF,TGCGCCAGCAGCCAGGACAGGGGCCTTAATGAAAAACTGTTTTTT
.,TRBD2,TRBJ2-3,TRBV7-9,CASSLVLSGISDTQYF,TGTGCCAGCAGCTTAGTCCTTAGCGGGATCTCCGATACGCAGTATTTT
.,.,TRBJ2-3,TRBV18,CASSPTTQTSTDTQYF,TGTGCCAGCTCACCAACAACCCAGACTAGCACAGATACGCAGTATTTT
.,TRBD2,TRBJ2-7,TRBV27,CASTPSWLAGVYEQYF,TGTGCCAGCACTCCCAGTTGGCTAGCGGGAGTCTACGAGCAGTACTTC
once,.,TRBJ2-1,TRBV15,CATSSLPDEQFF,TGTGCCACCAGCAGTCTGCCGGATGAGCAGTTCTTC
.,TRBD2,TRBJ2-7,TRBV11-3,CASSLTSGDYEQYF,TGTGCCAGCAGCTTGACTAGCGGGGATTACGAGCAGTACTTC
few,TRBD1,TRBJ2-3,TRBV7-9,CASPQGSNTDTQYF,TGTGCCAGCCCACAGGGGTCCAACACAGATACGCAGTATTTT
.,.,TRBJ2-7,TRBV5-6,CASSFPLAGSYEQYF,TGTGCCAGCAGCTTTCCCCTGGCAGGGTCCTACGAGCAGTACTTC
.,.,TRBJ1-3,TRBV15,CATSLDRTGGNTIYF,TGTGCCACCAGCCTAGACAGGACGGGTGGAAACACCATATATTTT
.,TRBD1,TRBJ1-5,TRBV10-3,CAISESGQGNQPQHF,TGTGCCATCAGTGAGTCAGGACAGGGGAACCAGCCCCAGCATTTT
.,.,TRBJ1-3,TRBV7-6,CASSLGGAGNTIYF,TGTGCCAGCAGCTTAGGGGGGGCTGGAAACACCATATATTTT
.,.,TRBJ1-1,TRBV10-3,CATGLSDTEAFF,TGTGCCACCGGACTGAGTGACACTGAAGCTTTCTTT
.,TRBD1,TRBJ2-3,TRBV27,CASSNRTGRMDTQYF,TGTGCCAGCAGTAACCGGACAGGGAGGATGGATACGCAGTATTTT
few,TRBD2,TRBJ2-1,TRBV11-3,CASSLEGTSIDEQFF,TGTGCCAGCAGCTTAGAGGGGACTAGCATCGATGAGCAGTTCTTC
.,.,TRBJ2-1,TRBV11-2,CASSLAGSPPSEQFF,TGTGCCAGCAGCTTGGCGGGATCGCCACCTTCTGAGCAGTTCTTC
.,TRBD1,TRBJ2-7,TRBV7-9,CASSLVRQGVNRYEQYF,TGTGCCAGCAGCTTAGTACGACAGGGGGTAAATCGCTACGAGCAGTACTTC
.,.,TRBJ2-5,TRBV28,CASSPPRGSGQETQYF,TGTGCCAGCAGTCCCCCTAGAGGGAGTGGCCAAGAGACCCAGTACTTC
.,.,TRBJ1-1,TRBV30,CAWRRVLGAVIPNTEAFF,TGTGCCTGGAGGCGGGTTTTGGGGGCAGTCATACCGAACACTGAAGCTTTCTTT
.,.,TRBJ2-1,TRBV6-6,CASSLGGPYNEQFF,TGTGCCAGCAGCCTAGGAGGCCCGTACAATGAGCAGTTCTTC
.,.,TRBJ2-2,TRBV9,CASSVGGQYTGELFF,TGTGCCAGCAGCGTAGGAGGACAATACACCGGGGAGCTGTTTTTT
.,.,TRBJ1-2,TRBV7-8,CASSYDRNYGYTF,TGTGCCAGCAGCTACGACAGGAACTATGGCTACACCTTC
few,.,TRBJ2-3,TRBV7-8,CASSLTTGNTQYF,TGTGCCAGCAGCTTAACGACCGGGAATACGCAGTATTTT
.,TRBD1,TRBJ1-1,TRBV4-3,CASSLTGTGGTEAFF,TGCGCCAGCAGCCTCACGGGGACAGGGGGAACTGAAGCTTTCTTT
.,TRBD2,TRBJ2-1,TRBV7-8,CASSSLAGVEQFF,TGTGCCAGCAGCTCACTAGCGGGAGTTGAGCAGTTCTTC
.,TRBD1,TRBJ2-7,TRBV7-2,CASKMGETGASYEQYF,TGTGCCAGCAAAATGGGGGAGACAGGGGCCTCCTACGAGCAGTACTTC
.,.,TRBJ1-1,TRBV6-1,CAGSGFSRGYTEAFF,TGTGCCGGGAGTGGGTTCAGCCGGGGGTACACTGAAGCTTTCTTT
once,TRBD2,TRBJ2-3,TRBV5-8,CASSLGLAELTDTQYF,TGTGCCAGCAGCTTGGGACTAGCGGAGCTCACAGATACGCAGTATTTT
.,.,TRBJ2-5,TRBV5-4,CASSSGTQQETQYF,TGTGCCAGCAGCTCCGGGACACAGCAAGAGACCCAGTACTTC
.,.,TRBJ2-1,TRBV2,CASSEARSYNEQFF,TGTGCCAGCAGTGAGGCTCGCTCCTACAATGAGCAGTTCTTC
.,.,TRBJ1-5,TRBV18,CASGGVKSQPQHF,TGTGCCAGCGGGGGGGTCAAGTCTCAGCCCCAGCATTTT
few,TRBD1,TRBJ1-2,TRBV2,CASSEARTGTYGYTF,TGTGCCAGCAGTGAAGCAAGGACAGGTACTTATGGCTACACCTTC
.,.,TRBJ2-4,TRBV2,CASSVTVAKNIQYF,TGTGCCAGCAGCGTGACAGTAGCCAAAAACATTCAGTACTTC